A single sample gave rise to the 27 T cell receptor beta chains below, sequenced in a study of blood T cell repertoires in COVID-19. Measured with immunoSEQ multiplex PCR; TCRdb has only the in-frame clones, and not every one. The sample lists roughly 160,000 clones, less than 85% occurring once. The sample comprised peripheral blood. The receptors shown here come from a woman of 80 years or more with acute or convalescent COVID-19.

The chain joins TRBV28 to TRBJ2-7, with TRBD1 identical over 9 bases. Germline V gene lookup returns CDR1 MDHEN and CDR2 SYDVKM. J lost 7 bases, V lost 6 bases, and 10 bases had no gene match. This CDR3 contains 14 residues. CDR3 in amino acids: CASSPGQGTGEQYF. In DNA form, the CDR3 reads TGTGCCAGCAGCCCGGGACAGGGTACTGGGGAGCAGTACTTC. The entire variable domain, with the rest obtained from reference TRBV28 and TRBJ2-7, is as follows: DVKVTQSSRYLVKRTGEKVFLECVQDMDHENMFWYRQDPGLGLRLIYFSYDVKMKEKGDIPEGYSVSREKKERFSLILESASTNQTSMYLCASSPGQGTGEQYFGPGTRLTVT.

The CDR3 spells CASSADYSGRTDTQYF. The CDR3 DNA follows: TGTGCCAGCAGCGCAGACTATAGCGGGAGAACAGATACGCAGTATTTT. The chain links TRBV7-9 to TRBJ2-3; 9 nucleotides agree with TRBD2. Trimming removed 5 bases from V and 3 bases from J; junction bases left unmatched: 9. The germline V gene has CDR1 SEHNR and CDR2 FQNEAQ (reference sequence). The CDR3 extends over 16 amino acids.

This clone was counted a few times. The V call is TRBV6-6, the J call TRBJ2-3, with 8 bases fitting TRBD1. V lost 0 bases, J lost 2 bases, and 4 bases stayed unmatched. Germline V gives CDR1 MNHNY, CDR2 SVGAGI (reference sequence). The CDR3 totals 16 residues. CDR3 bases: TGTGCCAGCAGTTACTCAAGGACAGGGACCACAGATACGCAGTATTTT. Translated: CASSYSRTGTTDTQYF.

The V gene is TRBV28, the J gene TRBJ1-1; unclear D gene. The V and J ends lost 6 bases and 1 base respectively, with 15 bases between them. This CDR3 comprises 15 residues. Germline-derived CDR1 and CDR2 are MDHEN and SYDVKM. CDR3 protein: CASSPPRVPNTEAFF. DNA of the CDR3: TGTGCCAGCAGCCCACCCCGGGTCCCGAACACTGAAGCTTTCTTT.

V and J are TRBV28 and TRBJ1-3; TRBD1 is a possible D gene (5 bases). Looked up from germline, CDR1 is MDHEN and CDR2 is SYDVKM. With 0 bases removed from V and 7 bases from J, the gap between germline ends came to 22 bases. This CDR3 region has 18 residues. CDR3 region: CASSLWVGNRRDLNTIYF. The CDR3 DNA sequence: TGTGCCAGCAGTTTATGGGTAGGGAACAGGAGGGACTTGAACACCATATATTTT.

DNA for the CDR3: TGTGCCAGCAGCCTGTTCGGTCCCACCGGGGAGCTGTTTTTT. Residues: CASSLFGPTGELFF. The chain joins TRBV27 to TRBJ2-2; no clear D. The ends were cut back, 6 bases at V and 4 bases at J, with 12 bases in the middle. CDR1 is MNHEY, CDR2 SMNVEV, per germline (reference sequence). This CDR3 has 14 residues.

The rearrangement uses TRBV24-1 and TRBJ2-1, with D possibly matching TRBD1 (5 bases). The V end was cut by 2 bases, the J end by 5 bases, with 15 bases between. The germline V gene has CDR1 KGHDR and CDR2 SFDVKD. The CDR3 runs to 16 residues. The CDR3 protein is CATSDSSGFLDNEQFF. The CDR3 DNA follows: TGTGCCACCAGTGATTCCTCAGGGTTCCTGGACAATGAGCAGTTCTTC.

The chain has TRBV6-1 and TRBJ1-2; 10 positions match TRBD1. Per the germline V gene, CDR1 is MNHNS and CDR2 is SASEGT. CDR3 length: 17 residues. After removal of 4 bases from V and 4 bases from J, the junction contained 12 bases not matched to a gene. In DNA form, the CDR3 reads TGTGCCAGCAGTGGCCTTAAAGGACAGGGGGAGGGCTATGGCTACACCTTC. This translates into CASSGLKGQGEGYGYTF.

This clone was counted between two and nine times. The chain joins TRBV7-2 to TRBJ1-3; no definite D call. Germline V gives CDR1 SGHTA, CDR2 FQGNSA. The CDR3 totals 15 residues. The V gene lost 5 bases and the J gene lost 4 bases, with 15 bases spanning the gap. CDR3: CASSPFDSYGNTIYF. The CDR3 bases are TGTGCCAGCAGCCCCTTCGACTCTTACGGAAACACCATATATTTT.

The genes are TRBV7-7 and TRBJ2-2, with D perhaps TRBD1 (7 bases). The germline V and J ends were trimmed by 3 bases and 5 bases, with 16 bases remaining between them. Germline CDR1 and CDR2: SSHAT and FNYEAQ (reference sequence). The CDR3 runs to 16 residues. The CDR3 here is CASSFGQGGRTGELFF. The CDR3 DNA sequence: TGTGCCAGCAGCTTTGGGCAGGGGGGCAGGACCGGGGAGCTGTTTTTT.

The V and J genes are TRBV9 and TRBJ1-2; D not resolved. V gave up 4 bases and J gave up 0 bases, with 10 bases separating them. The length of the CDR3 is 14 residues. Germline V CDR1 and CDR2: SGDLS, YYNGEE. Written as DNA, the CDR3 is TGTGCCAGCAGCCCGGCTCGGGCTAACTATGGCTACACCTTC. This encodes CASSPARANYGYTF.

The chain links TRBV5-4 to TRBJ2-7, with a weak D call TRBD1 (6 bases). V gave up 1 base and J gave up 4 bases, with 12 bases separating them. The CDR3 contains 14 residues. Germline V CDR1 and CDR2: SGHNT, YYREEE (reference sequence). CDR3 sequence (DNA): TGTGCCAGCAGCTTGAACGCAGGGGTTTACGAGCAGTACTTC. Protein product: CASSLNAGVYEQYF.

In its sample, this clone was seen a few times. The sample holds other DNA sequences that translate to the same CDR3. The chain employs TRBV27 and TRBJ1-5, with a weak D call TRBD1 (5 bases). The V gene lost 5 bases and the J gene lost 5 bases, with 13 bases spanning the gap. Germline CDR1 is MNHEY and CDR2 is SMNVEV (reference sequence). The CDR3 consists of 14 residues. CDR3 nucleotides: TGTGCCAGCAGTCCGCAGGGTTATTATCAGCCCCAGCATTTT. Its protein is CASSPQGYYQPQHF.

This clone was recorded only once. An end of the junction does not agree with germline; a read error may underlie this. The chain uses TRBV28 and TRBJ1-1; D remains unclear. The germline V gene has CDR1 MDHEN and CDR2 SYDVKM. This CDR3 spans 12 amino acids. The CDR3 DNA sequence: TGTGTCAGCAGCCGCGGAGGGCGGGAAGCTTTCTTT. It is translated as CVSSRGGREAFF.

The CDR3 DNA is TGTGCCAGCAGCTCACTAGCGAAAGATACGCAGTATTTT. Translation gives CASSSLAKDTQYF. The rearrangement uses TRBV3-1 (or the pseudogene TRBV3-2) and TRBJ2-3; 7 positions match TRBD2. Trimming cost V 5 bases and J 5 bases; bases outside gene matches: 4. Germline CDR1 reads LGHDT; CDR2 reads YNNKEL (reference sequence). CDR3 size: 13 residues.

This chain connects TRBV3-1 (or the pseudogene TRBV3-2) to TRBJ2-1; TRBD2 agrees at 12 bases. Germline V gene data show CDR1 as LGHDT and CDR2 as YNNKEL (reference sequence). V was clipped by 7 bases and J by 8 bases; unmatched bases: 9. The CDR3 loop spans 15 amino acids. Written as DNA, the CDR3 is TGTGCCAGCACCCCAGGGCCTAGCGGGAGGGATGAGCAGTTCTTC. It is translated as CASTPGPSGRDEQFF.

The chain carries TRBV7-9 and TRBJ2-1, with TRBD2 identical over 9 bases. Trimming cost V 5 bases and J 7 bases; bases outside gene matches: 12. The CDR3 loop spans 16 amino acids. The germline CDR1 and CDR2 sequences are SEHNR and FQNEAQ (reference sequence). The CDR3, as DNA: TGTGCCAGCAGCCAGTGGGCTAGCGGGATGGGTAATGAGCAGTTCTTC. Amino acids: CASSQWASGMGNEQFF.

The chain joins TRBV7-8 to TRBJ2-7, with 8 bases identical to TRBD2. CDR3 length equals 16 residues. CDR1 and CDR2 from the germline V gene are SGHVS and FQNEAQ. The trim removed 2 bases at V and 3 bases at J, leaving 9 bases unmatched. The CDR3 sequence: CASSLRGAGDLYEQYF. The CDR3 nucleotides read TGTGCCAGCAGCTTACGAGGAGCGGGAGACCTCTACGAGCAGTACTTC. Looking up the rest from reference TRBV7-8 and TRBJ2-7 gives the full variable domain: GAGVSQSPRYKVAKRGQDVALRCDPISGHVSLFWYQQALGQGPEFLTYFQNEAQLDKSGLPSDRFFAERPEGSVSTLKIQRTQQEDSAVYLCASSLRGAGDLYEQYFGPGTRLTVT.

This clone was found a few times. V gene TRBV23-1 combines with J gene TRBJ2-1, with 8 bases fitting TRBD2. TRBV23-1 is recorded as an ORF, its role being uncertain. V shed 1 base, J shed 6 bases, and the junction held 5 bases outside the gene matches. The CDR3 runs 15 residues. The CDR3 sequence: CASSQLASGFNEQFF. In nucleotides, the CDR3 is TGCGCCAGCAGTCAATTGGCTAGCGGGTTCAATGAGCAGTTCTTC.

The chain is built from TRBV18 and TRBJ2-5, with D hard to call. This CDR3 is built from 13 residues. Deletions cut 6 bases from V and 4 bases from J, with 12 bases between. Germline-derived CDR1 and CDR2 are KGHSH and LQKENI. In DNA, the CDR3 is TGTGCCAGCTCTCCCTCGGTTCGAGAGACCCAGTACTTC. It specifies CASSPSVRETQYF.

The genes are TRBV7-9 and TRBJ1-2; TRBD1 matches 8 bases. J gave up 2 bases and V 5 bases, and 10 bases lay outside the gene matches. In germline, CDR1 is SEHNR, CDR2 FQNEAQ (reference sequence). The CDR3 is 16 residues long. The CDR3 DNA follows: TGTGCCAGCAGCCCCGGGGCAGGGGGCTCCAACTATGGCTACACCTTC. It is translated as CASSPGAGGSNYGYTF.

The rearrangement links TRBV18 to TRBJ2-7; D is possibly TRBD1 (7 bases). Trimming removed 6 bases at V and 3 bases at J, with 18 bases between. The germline gives CDR1 KGHSH, CDR2 LQKENI. This CDR3 comprises 15 residues. The CDR3 region is CASSIPRQGLYEQYF. Written as DNA, the CDR3 is TGTGCCAGCTCTATCCCGAGACAGGGACTCTACGAGCAGTACTTC.

This rearrangement joins TRBV7-8 to TRBJ2-1; D perhaps matches TRBD2 (7 bases). Trimming took off 5 bases at V and 2 bases at J, with 16 bases between the two ends. In germline, CDR1 is SGHVS, CDR2 FQNEAQ. The CDR3 has 16 residues. The chain's CDR3 is CASSPLGGGAYNEQFF. DNA for the CDR3: TGTGCCAGCAGCCCACTGGGAGGGGGGGCCTACAATGAGCAGTTCTTC.

The chain has TRBV5-1 and TRBJ2-1, with 11 bases fitting TRBD2. Losses at the gene ends were 4 bases for V and 1 base for J; bases not matched to a gene: 16. CDR3 size: 20 residues. CDR1 and CDR2 from the germline V gene are SGHRS and YFSETQ. In nucleotides, the CDR3 is TGCGCCAGCAGCCAGGGGTTAGTACTAGCGGGAGTTCGGTCCTACAATGAGCAGTTCTTC. As protein: CASSQGLVLAGVRSYNEQFF. Using reference TRBV5-1 and TRBJ2-1 for the parts outside the CDR3, the full variable domain is KAGVTQTPRYLIKTRGQQVTLSCSPISGHRSVSWYQQTPGQGLQFLFEYFSETQRNKGNFPGRFSGRQFSNSRSEMNVSTLELGDSALYLCASSQGLVLAGVRSYNEQFFGPGTRLTVL.

This chain links TRBV6-5 with TRBJ2-1; TRBD1 matches 7 bases. This CDR3 contains 14 residues. V was clipped by 2 bases and J by 4 bases; unmatched bases: 2. Germline V lookup: CDR1 MNHEY, CDR2 SVGAGI. CDR3 sequence: CASSYVGQYNEQFF. CDR3 DNA: TGTGCCAGCAGTTACGTGGGACAGTACAATGAGCAGTTCTTC.

CDR3 loop: CASSEGRGWNTEAFF. The CDR3 DNA sequence: TGTGCCAGCTCGGAGGGGAGGGGCTGGAACACTGAAGCTTTCTTT. The chain carries TRBV18 and TRBJ1-1; perhaps TRBD1 as D (5 bases). The CDR3 runs to 15 residues. The V gene lost 6 bases and the J gene lost 1 base, with 15 bases spanning the gap. Germline-derived CDR1 and CDR2 are KGHSH and LQKENI.

The chain is built from TRBV5-1 and TRBJ1-5, with 9 nucleotides matching TRBD1. Germline values: CDR1 SGHRS, CDR2 YFSETQ. The trim removed 1 base at V and 6 bases at J, leaving 2 bases unmatched. This CDR3 region has 14 residues. DNA of the CDR3: TGCGCCAGCAGCTTGACAGGGGGCGTTCAGCCCCAGCATTTT. It yields the protein CASSLTGGVQPQHF.